This T cell receptor (beta chain) emerged from a study of PD-L1 blockade in urothelial cancer (dated by TCRdb to between 2016 and 2019). Context from the whole study: Therapy was started at some point between 2012 and 2014 for all patients, and atezolizumab 1,200 mg was administered intravenously every 3 weeks. Pretreatment blood TCR-seq was available for 30 or so patients, at least one posttreatment blood collection was obtained for about 24 patients, and tumor TCR-seq was available for about 24 patients. Roughly 9 patients reached durable clinical benefit, while around 19 patients did not. Blood samples gave median yields of roughly 150,000 T cells and 80,000 to 90,000 unique TCRs, along with a median clonality of around 0.075. About 85% of the 29 patients were identified as males with urothelial cancer of bladder origin, and a prior smoking history was reported by 18 of 29 patients. In the same patients who had TCR sequencing, pretreatment tumors also underwent whole exome sequencing and RNA sequencing. Durable clinical benefit was defined as a progression-free survival longer than 6 months, and TCR features were additionally tested against progression-free survival and overall survival. The study was an exploratory multi-omic analysis of somatic, immune and clinical correlates of response to PD-L1 blockade with atezolizumab in urothelial cancer. Blood samples were analyzed 3 weeks after the start of treatment (second dose) and 6 weeks after the start of treatment. Pretreatment tumor samples and matched peripheral blood, collected serially before and after atezolizumab treatment, underwent TCR sequencing. Patients had an ECOG performance status of 0 or 1 and had received between 0 and 3 prior chemotherapy regimens. Results and caveats for the whole study, not just this receptor: Greater expansion of tumor-associated TCR clones in peripheral blood 3 weeks after the start of treatment was observed in patients with durable benefit (n ≈ 22, p = 0.022). Because of the small sample size (n ≈ 29) and the many exploratory analyses performed, the results are intended to be regarded as hypothesis-generating. A pretreatment peripheral blood TCR clonality below the median was linked to improved progression-free and overall survival.

As to this clone: The specificity of this receptor is unknown. Per-base quality was not reported, and no clone a single base away is much larger than it.

Explained via the paper, the time point label denotes: peripheral blood 6 weeks after treatment start. A cohort of more than 25 patients with locally advanced or metastatic urothelial carcinoma, treated at Memorial Sloan Kettering on a trial protocol, was included. Peripheral blood mononuclear cells were collected pretreatment and during treatment, with between 1 and 8 total time points obtained per patient. The Qiagen DNeasy Blood extraction kit was used to purify genomic DNA from total PBMCs and tumor samples. Collected pretreatment and during treatment, PBMCs were isolated and stored as previously described. Synthetic TCR analog templates were spiked into each PCR to estimate absolute template abundance from read counts. The immunoSEQ assay was used to amplify TCRbeta CDR3 regions from genomic DNA with bias-controlled V and J gene primers. Rearranged TCRbeta segments were sequenced at approximately 20X coverage. Turning to the authors' computational methods: Clustering was used to correct sequencing errors, and CDR3s were annotated against IMGT to assign V, D and J genes. Downstream analyses used only productive TCRbeta rearrangements and left out out-of-frame or stop-codon sequences. To compute clonality, Shannon entropy was normalized by the log of the number of unique productive sequences and then subtracted from one. Clones differing between time points or between blood and tumor were identified using Fisher's exact test with Benjamini-Hochberg correction, with an adjusted p below 0.01 applied as the threshold. The immuneACCESS repertoire file appears here via TCRdb, limited to in-frame rearrangements. These files lack a portion of the clones; in checked studies, under half of the deficit traces to unresolved V genes, and the cause of the others is not known. That table supplies the V and J calls and clone size; D and trimming were determined from the DNA. The sample table lists around 66,000 clones, about 88% of them with a count of one. 11% of the sample goes to the ten largest clones.

In the germline V gene, CDR1 corresponds to SGHTA and CDR2 to FQGTGA. Including cysteine and phenylalanine, the CDR3 has 16 amino acids. The CDR3 DNA has 48 bases and is translated from base 1. The germline V and J ends show losses of 0 bases and 4 bases respectively, and no gene match explains 4 bases of the junction. Sequencing was performed on PBMCs, taken around atezolizumab (anti-PD-L1) treatment. This sequence uses TRBV7-3 and TRBJ2-2, and 8 junctional nucleotides match TRBD2. This TCR derives from a man aged 60 to 69 with urothelial cancer. The CDR3 corresponds to CASSLTMSGGTGELFF. The nucleotide sequence reads TGTGCCAGCAGCTTAACCATGAGCGGGGGCACCGGGGAGCTGTTTTTT.